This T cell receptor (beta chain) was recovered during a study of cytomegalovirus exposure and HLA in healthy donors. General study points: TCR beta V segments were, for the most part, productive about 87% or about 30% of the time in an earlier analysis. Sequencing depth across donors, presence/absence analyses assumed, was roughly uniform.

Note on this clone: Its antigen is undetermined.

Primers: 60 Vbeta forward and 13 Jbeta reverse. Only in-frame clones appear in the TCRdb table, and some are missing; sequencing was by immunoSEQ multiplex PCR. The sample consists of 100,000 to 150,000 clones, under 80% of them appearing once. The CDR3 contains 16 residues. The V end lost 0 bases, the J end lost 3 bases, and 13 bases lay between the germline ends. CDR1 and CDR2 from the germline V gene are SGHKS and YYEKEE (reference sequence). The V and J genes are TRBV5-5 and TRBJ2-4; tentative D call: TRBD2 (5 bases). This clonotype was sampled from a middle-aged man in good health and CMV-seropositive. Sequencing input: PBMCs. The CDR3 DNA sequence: TGTGCCAGCAGCTTGGGGCCAGACGGGAACAAAAACATTCAGTACTTC. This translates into CASSLGPDGNKNIQYF.